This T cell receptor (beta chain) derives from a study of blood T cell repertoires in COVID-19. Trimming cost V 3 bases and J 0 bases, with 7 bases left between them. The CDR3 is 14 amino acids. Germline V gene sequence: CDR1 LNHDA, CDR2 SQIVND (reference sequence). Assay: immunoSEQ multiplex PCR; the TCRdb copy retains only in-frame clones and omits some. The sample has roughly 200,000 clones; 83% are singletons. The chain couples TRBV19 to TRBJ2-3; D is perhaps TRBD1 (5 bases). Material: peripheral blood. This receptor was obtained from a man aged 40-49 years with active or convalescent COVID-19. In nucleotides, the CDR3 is TGTGCCAGTAGTATCAGGACAAGCACAGATACGCAGTATTTT. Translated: CASSIRTSTDTQYF.